This T cell receptor (beta chain) derives from a study of T cell clones after liver transplantation. Study-level information: Blood was drawn pre-transplant, before withdrawal, and after full or failed withdrawal.

The CDR3 sequence is 14 residues long. The V end lost 0 bases, the J end lost 9 bases, and 12 bases lay between the germline ends. Looked up from germline, CDR1 is SGHAT and CDR2 is FQNNGV. Libraries were prepared by immunoSEQ multiplex PCR; TCRdb keeps only in-frame clonotypes and omits some of them. The profile shows about 16,000 clones, 65% to 85% of them singletons. This specimen was CD8+ T cells from blood, taken less than 50 months after liver transplant. The source of this sequence is a human patient who received a liver transplant. The graft donor may account for some of the T cells. This chain connects TRBV11-2 to TRBJ2-1; the D is unclear. This CDR3 reads CASSLENSGGEQFF. The CDR3, as DNA: TGTGCCAGCAGCTTAGAAAATTCAGGTGGTGAGCAGTTCTTC.